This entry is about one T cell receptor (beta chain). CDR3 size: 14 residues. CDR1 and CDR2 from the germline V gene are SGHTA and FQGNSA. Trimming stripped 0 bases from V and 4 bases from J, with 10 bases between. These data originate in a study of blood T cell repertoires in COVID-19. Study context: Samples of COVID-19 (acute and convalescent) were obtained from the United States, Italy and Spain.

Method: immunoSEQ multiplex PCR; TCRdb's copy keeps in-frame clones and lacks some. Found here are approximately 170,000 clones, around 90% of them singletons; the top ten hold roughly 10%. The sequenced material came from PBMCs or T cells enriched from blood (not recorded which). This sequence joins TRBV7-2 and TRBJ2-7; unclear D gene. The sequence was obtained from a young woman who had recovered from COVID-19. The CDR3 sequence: CASSLAGSVYEQYF. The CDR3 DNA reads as TGTGCCAGCAGCTTAGCGGGCTCGGTTTACGAGCAGTACTTC.